This record covers a single T cell receptor (beta chain). Its antigen is unidentified. V was pared by 2 bases and J by 5 bases, with 7 bases of the junction left unmatched. This CDR3 contains 16 residues. CDR1 is MNHNS, CDR2 SASEGT, per germline. These data originate in a study of OX40 agonist ivuxolimab in advanced cancers. Study findings and constraints: Antigens targeted by the expanded peripheral T cells were not determined.

The repertoire was sequenced with immunoSEQ multiplex PCR; TCRdb's copy has only in-frame clones and lacks some. This table has 50,000 to 70,000 clones, 85% to 90% appearing once. The chain uses TRBV6-1 and TRBJ2-1; 9 bases fit TRBD1. This clonotype was obtained from an adult with an advanced solid tumor such as melanoma, head and neck, liver or kidney cancer. The starting material was CD4+ or CD8+ T cells sorted from blood, obtained in a trial of the OX40 agonist ivuxolimab. The CDR3: CASSEMGWTGDNEQFF. In DNA, the CDR3 is TGTGCCAGCAGTGAAATGGGTTGGACAGGGGACAATGAGCAGTTCTTC.